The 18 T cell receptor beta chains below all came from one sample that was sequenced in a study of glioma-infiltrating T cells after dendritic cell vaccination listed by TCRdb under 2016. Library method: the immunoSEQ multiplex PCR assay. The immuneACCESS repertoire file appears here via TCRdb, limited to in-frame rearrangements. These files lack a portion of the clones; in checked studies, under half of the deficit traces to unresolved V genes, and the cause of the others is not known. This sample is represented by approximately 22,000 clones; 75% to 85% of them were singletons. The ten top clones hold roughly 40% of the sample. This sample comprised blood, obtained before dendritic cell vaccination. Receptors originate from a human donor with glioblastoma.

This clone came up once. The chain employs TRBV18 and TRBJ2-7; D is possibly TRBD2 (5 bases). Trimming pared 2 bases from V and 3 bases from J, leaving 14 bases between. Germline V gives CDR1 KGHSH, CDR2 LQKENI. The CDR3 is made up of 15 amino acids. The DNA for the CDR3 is TGTGCCAGCTCACCATTCTCGGGAACCTACTACGAGCAGTACTTC. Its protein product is CASSPFSGTYYEQYF.

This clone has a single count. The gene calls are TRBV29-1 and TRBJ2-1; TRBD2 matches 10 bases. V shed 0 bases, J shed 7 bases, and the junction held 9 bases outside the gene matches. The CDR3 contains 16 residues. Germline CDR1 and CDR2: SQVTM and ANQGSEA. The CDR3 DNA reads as TGCAGCGTTGAAGAATCTGCAGCGGGAGGGTCGAATGAGCAGTTCTTC. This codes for CSVEESAAGGSNEQFF.

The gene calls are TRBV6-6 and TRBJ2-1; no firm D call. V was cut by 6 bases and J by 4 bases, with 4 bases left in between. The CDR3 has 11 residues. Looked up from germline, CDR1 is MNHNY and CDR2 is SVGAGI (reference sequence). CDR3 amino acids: CASRRYNEQFF. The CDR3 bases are TGTGCCAGCAGGCGTTACAATGAGCAGTTCTTC.

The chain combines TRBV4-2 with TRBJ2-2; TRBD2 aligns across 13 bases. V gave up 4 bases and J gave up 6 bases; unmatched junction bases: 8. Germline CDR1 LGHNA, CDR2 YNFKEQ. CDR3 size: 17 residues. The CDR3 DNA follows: TGTGCCAGCAGCCCCAGGACTAGCGGGAGTGTGGCCGGGGAGCTGTTTTTT. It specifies CASSPRTSGSVAGELFF.

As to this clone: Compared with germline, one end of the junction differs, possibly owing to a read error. This chain's CDR3 is CATSRDASGTKCF. The CDR3 coding sequence is TGTGCCACCAGCAGAGATGCCTCCGGGACTAAGTGTTTC. The chain recombines TRBV15 with TRBJ2-7; 7 bases are shared with TRBD2. CDR3 length equals 13 residues. Germline lookup yields CDR1 LNHNV and CDR2 YYDKDF (reference sequence).

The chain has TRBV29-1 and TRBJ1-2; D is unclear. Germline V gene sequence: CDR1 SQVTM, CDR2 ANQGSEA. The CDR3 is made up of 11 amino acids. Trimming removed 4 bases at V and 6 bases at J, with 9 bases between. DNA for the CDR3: TGCAGCGTTGGAGCGTCGGATGGCTACACCTTC. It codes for CSVGASDGYTF.

CDR3: CASSIGQAYGYTF. In DNA form, the CDR3 reads TGTGCCAGTAGTATAGGACAAGCCTATGGCTACACCTTC. The rearrangement uses TRBV19 and TRBJ1-2; D not resolved. CDR1 is LNHDA, CDR2 SQIVND, per germline (reference sequence). V lost 1 base and J lost 4, with 7 bases in between. The CDR3 length is 13 residues.

CDR3 sequence reads: CASSLDGLRNTF. The CDR3 region has the DNA TGTGCCAGCAGCTTGGACGGGTTGCGTAACACCTTC. The chain has TRBV5-6 and TRBJ1-2; D gene unclear. Germline V gene lookup returns CDR1 SGHDT and CDR2 YYEEEE. CDR3 length equals 12 residues. V lost 0 bases to trimming and J lost 12 bases, with 12 bases between them.

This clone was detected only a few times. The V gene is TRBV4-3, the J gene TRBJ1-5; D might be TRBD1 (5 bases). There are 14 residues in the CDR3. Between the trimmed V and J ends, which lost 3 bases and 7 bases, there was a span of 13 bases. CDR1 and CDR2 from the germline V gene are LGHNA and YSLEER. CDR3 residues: CASSQGRDRQPQHF. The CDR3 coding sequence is TGCGCCAGCAGCCAGGGGAGGGACCGCCAGCCCCAGCATTTT.

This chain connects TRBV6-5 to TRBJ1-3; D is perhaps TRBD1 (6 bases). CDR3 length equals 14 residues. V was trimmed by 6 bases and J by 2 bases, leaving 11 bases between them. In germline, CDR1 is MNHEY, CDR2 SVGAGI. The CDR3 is CASRLTGTGNTIYF. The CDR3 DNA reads TGTGCCAGCAGGCTTACAGGGACTGGAAACACCATATATTTT.

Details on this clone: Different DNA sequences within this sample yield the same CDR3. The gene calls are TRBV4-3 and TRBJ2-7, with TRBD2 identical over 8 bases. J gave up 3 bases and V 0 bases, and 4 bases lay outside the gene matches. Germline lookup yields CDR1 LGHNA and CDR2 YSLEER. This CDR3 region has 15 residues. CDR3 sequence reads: CASSQESRGGYEQYF. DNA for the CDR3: TGCGCCAGCAGCCAAGAGTCCCGGGGGGGCTACGAGCAGTACTTC.

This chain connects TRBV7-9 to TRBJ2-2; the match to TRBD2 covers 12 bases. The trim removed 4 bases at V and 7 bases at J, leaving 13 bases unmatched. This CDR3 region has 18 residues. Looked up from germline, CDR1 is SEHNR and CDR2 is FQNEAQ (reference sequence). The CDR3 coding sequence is TGTGCCAGCAGCTCTGGACTAGCGGGAACGTTGGTGGTCGGGGAGCTGTTTTTT. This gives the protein CASSSGLAGTLVVGELFF.

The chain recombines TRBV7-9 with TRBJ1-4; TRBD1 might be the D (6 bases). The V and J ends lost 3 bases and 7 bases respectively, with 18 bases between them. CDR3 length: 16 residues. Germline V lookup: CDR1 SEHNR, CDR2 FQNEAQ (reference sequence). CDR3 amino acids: CASSFEGGRIGEKLFF. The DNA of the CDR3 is TGTGCCAGCAGCTTCGAAGGGGGACGGATCGGTGAAAAACTGTTTTTT.

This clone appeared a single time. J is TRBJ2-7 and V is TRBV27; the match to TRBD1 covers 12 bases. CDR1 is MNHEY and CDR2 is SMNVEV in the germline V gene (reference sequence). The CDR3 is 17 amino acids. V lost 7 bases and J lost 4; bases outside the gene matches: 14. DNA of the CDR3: TGTGCCAGCACTTATAGCGGGACAGGGGGCGCAATATACGAGCAGTACTTC. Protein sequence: CASTYSGTGGAIYEQYF.

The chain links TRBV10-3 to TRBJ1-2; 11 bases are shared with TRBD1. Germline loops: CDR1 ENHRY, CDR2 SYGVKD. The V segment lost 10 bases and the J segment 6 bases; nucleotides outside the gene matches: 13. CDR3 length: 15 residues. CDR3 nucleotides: TGTGCCAGTACAACCCGGACAGGGGGCAAGGATGGCTACACCTTC. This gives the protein CASTTRTGGKDGYTF.

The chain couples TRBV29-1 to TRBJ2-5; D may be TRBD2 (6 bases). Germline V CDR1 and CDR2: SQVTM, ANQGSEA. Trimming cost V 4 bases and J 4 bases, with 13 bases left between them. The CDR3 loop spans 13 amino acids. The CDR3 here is CSVVNGSGETQYF. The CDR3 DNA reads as TGCAGCGTTGTAAACGGGAGCGGAGAGACCCAGTACTTC.

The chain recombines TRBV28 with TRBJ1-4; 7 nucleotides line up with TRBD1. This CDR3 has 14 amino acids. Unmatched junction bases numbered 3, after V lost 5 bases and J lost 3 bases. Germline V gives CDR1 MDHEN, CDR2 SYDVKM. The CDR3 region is CASSPGQSNEKLFF. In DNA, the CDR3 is TGTGCCAGCAGTCCGGGACAGTCTAATGAAAAACTGTTTTTT.

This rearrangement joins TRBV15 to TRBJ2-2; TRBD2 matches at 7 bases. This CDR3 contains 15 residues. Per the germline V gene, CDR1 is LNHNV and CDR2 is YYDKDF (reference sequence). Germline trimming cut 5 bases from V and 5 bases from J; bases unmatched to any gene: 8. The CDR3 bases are TGTGCCACCAGCGAGGGGAGGGTTGAGACCGGGGAGCTGTTTTTT. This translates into CATSEGRVETGELFF.